This record concerns one TCR beta chain sequence. TCRdb keeps only in-frame clones here, not all; method: immunoSEQ multiplex PCR. The sample includes 150,000 to 170,000 clones, roughly 94% of them seen just once. This sample was taken from a study of control samples from healthy donors and cancer patients. The CDR3 consists of 16 residues. The germline V gene encodes CDR1 SGHTS and CDR2 YDEGEE. J lost 5 bases, V lost 0 bases, and 6 bases had no gene match. Sequenced sample: blood. This chain joins TRBV5-8 and TRBJ2-3; 10 bases are shared with TRBD2. The TCR comes from a man aged 35 to 55 in good health. For the CDR3, the DNA is TGTGCCAGCAGCTTGGCCGCTAGCGGGGGCCAAGATACGCAGTATTTT. Translating it yields CASSLAASGGQDTQYF.